This record looks at one T cell receptor (beta chain) sequence and its context. The antigen is not known. The CDR3 is made up of 14 amino acids. V was trimmed by 3 bases and J by 11 bases, leaving 19 bases between them. CDR1 is MNHEY and CDR2 is SMNVEV in the germline V gene (reference sequence). The source of the sample is a study of graft-versus-host responses after intestinal transplantation. Study-level information: Isolated intestinal, liver-intestinal, or multivisceral transplants had been given to the recipients.

Findings and caveats of the study: Early post-transplant HvG declines tracked with peak circulating GvH clone levels.

Here immunoSEQ multiplex PCR was the method, and the copy in TCRdb shows in-frame clones only, minus some. The sample lists nearly 110,000 clones; about 91% were seen once. This chain joins TRBV27 and TRBJ1-2; no definite D call. This clonotype was sampled from a human donor who was the organ donor for an intestinal transplant. The sample in question was unstimulated CD4+ T cells sorted from spleen or lymph node cells, obtained before transplant. The CDR3 here is CASSLYTGGPGYTF. In DNA, the CDR3 is TGTGCCAGCAGTTTGTACACGGGAGGTCCCGGGTACACCTTC.